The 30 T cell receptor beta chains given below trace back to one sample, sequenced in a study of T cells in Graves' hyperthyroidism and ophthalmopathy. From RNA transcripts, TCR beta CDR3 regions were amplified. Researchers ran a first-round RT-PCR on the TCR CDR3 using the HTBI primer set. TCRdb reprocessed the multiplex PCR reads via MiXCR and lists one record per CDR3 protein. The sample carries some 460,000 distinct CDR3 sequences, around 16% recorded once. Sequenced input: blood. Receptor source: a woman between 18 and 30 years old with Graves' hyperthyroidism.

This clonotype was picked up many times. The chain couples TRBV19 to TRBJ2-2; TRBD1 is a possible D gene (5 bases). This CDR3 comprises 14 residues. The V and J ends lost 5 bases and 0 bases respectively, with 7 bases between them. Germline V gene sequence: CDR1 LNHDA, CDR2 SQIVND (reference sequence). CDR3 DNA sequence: TGTGCCAGTAGTGAACAGGCGAACACCGGGGAGCTGTTTTTT. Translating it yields CASSEQANTGELFF.

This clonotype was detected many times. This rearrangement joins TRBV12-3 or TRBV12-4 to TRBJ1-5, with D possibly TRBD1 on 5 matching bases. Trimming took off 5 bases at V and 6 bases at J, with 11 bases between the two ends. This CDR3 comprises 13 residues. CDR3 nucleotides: TGTGCCAGCAGTGGCGGGACGCCTCAGCCCCAGCATTTT. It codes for CASSGGTPQPQHF.

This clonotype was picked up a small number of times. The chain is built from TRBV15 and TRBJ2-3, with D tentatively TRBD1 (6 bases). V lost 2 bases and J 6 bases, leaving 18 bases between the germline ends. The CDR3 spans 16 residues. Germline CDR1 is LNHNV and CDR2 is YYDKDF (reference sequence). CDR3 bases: TGTGCCACCAGCAGACCTTGGAACCCCCAGGGGGATACGCAGTATTTT. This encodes CATSRPWNPQGDTQYF. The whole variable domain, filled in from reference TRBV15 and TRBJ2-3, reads DAMVIQNPRYQVTQFGKPVTLSCSQTLNHNVMYWYQQKSSQAPKLLFHYYDKDFNNEADTPDNFQSRRPNTSFCFLDIRSPGLGDTAMYLCATSRPWNPQGDTQYFGPGTRLTVL.

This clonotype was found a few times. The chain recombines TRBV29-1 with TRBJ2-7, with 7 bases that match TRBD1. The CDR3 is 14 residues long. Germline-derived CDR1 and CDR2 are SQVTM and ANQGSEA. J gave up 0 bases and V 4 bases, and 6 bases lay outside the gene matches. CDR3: CSVATGTVSYEQYF. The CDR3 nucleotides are TGCAGCGTTGCAACGGGGACAGTCTCCTACGAGCAGTACTTC.

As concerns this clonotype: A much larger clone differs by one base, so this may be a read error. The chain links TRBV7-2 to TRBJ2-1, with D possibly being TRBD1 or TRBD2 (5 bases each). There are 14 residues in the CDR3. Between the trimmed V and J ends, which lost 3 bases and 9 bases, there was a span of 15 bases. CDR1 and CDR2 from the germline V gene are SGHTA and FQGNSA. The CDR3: CASSFALGASEQFF. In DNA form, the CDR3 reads TGTGCCAGCAGCTTTGCTCTCGGGGCGAGTGAGCAGTTCTTC.

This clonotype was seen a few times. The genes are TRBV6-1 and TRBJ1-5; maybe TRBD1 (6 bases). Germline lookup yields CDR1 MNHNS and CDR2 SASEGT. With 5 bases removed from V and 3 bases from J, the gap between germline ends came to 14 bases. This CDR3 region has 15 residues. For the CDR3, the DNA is TGTGCCAGCAGTTCCCTAGGGGGTATCAATCAGCCCCAGCATTTT. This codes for CASSSLGGINQPQHF.

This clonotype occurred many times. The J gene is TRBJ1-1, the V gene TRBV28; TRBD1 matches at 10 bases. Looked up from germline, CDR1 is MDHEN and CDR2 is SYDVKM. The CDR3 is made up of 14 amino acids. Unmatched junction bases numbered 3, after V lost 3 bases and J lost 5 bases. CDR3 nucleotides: TGTGCCAGCAGTTTTGGACAGGGGGTGACTGAAGCTTTCTTT. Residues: CASSFGQGVTEAFF.

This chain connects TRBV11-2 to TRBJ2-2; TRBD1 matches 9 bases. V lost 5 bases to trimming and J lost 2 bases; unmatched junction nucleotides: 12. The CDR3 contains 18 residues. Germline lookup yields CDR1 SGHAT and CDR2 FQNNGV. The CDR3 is CASSPRSGTGSNTGELFF. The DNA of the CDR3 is TGTGCCAGCAGCCCCAGATCCGGGACAGGGTCCAACACCGGGGAGCTGTTTTTT.

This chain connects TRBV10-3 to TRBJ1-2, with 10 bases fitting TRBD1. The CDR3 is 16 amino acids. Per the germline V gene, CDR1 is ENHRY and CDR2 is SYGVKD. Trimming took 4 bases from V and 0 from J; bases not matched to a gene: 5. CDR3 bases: TGTGCCATCAGTGGGAGACAGGGGGCGACTAACTATGGCTACACCTTC. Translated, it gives CAISGRQGATNYGYTF.

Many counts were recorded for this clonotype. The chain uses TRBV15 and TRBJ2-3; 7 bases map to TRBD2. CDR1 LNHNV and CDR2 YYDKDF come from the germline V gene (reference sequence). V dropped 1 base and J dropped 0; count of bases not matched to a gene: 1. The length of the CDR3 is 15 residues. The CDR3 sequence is CATSRGGGSTDTQYF. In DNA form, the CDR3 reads TGTGCCACCAGCAGAGGGGGGGGTAGCACAGATACGCAGTATTTT. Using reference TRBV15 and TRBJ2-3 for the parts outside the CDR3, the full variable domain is DAMVIQNPRYQVTQFGKPVTLSCSQTLNHNVMYWYQQKSSQAPKLLFHYYDKDFNNEADTPDNFQSRRPNTSFCFLDIRSPGLGDTAMYLCATSRGGGSTDTQYFGPGTRLTVL.

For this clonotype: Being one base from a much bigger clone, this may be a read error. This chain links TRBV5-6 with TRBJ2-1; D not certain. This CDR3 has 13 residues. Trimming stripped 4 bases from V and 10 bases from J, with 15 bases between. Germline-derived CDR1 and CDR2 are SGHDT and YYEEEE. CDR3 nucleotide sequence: TGTGCCAGCAGCCAAGATTTAAGCTACGAGCAGTTCTTC. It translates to CASSQDLSYEQFF.

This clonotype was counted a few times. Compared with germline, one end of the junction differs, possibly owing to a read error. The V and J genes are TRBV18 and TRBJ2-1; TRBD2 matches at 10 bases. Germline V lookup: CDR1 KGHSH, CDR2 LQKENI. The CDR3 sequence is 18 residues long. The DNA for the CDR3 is TGTGTCAGCTCACCACGTTCCGGTTTCCTAGCGGGAGACTATGAGCAGTTCTTC. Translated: CVSSPRSGFLAGDYEQFF.

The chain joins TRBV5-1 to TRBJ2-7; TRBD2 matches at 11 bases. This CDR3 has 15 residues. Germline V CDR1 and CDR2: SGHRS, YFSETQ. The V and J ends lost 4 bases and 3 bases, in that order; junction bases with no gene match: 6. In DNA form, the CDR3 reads TGCGCCAGCAGCCCTACTAGCGGGAGTCACTACGAGCAGTACTTC. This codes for CASSPTSGSHYEQYF.

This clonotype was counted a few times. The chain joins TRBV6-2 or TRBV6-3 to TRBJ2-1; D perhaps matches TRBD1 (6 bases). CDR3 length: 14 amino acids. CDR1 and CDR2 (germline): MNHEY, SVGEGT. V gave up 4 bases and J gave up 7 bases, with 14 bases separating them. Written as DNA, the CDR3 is TGTGCCAGCAGTTCCTGGCTCCAGGGGAATGAGCAGTTCTTC. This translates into CASSSWLQGNEQFF.

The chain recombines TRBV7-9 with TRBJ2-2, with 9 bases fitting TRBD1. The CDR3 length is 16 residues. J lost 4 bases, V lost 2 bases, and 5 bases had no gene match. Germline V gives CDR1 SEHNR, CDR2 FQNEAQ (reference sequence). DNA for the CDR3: TGTGCCAGCAGCTTAACAGGGGGCGATCTCACCGGGGAGCTGTTTTTT. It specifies CASSLTGGDLTGELFF.

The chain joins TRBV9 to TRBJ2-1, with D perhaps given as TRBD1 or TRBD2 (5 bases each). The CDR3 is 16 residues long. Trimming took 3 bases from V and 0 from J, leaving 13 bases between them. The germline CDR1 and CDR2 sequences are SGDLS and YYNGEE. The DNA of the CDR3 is TGTGCCAGCAGCGGTCGGGACGGCAGCTCCTACAATGAGCAGTTCTTC. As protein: CASSGRDGSSYNEQFF.

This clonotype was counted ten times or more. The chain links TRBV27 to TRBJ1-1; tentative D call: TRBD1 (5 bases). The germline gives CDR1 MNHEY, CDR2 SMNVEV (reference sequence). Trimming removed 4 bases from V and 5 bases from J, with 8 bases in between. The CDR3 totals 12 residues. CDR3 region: CASSSEGTEAFF. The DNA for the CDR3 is TGTGCCAGCAGTTCGGAGGGGACTGAAGCTTTCTTT.

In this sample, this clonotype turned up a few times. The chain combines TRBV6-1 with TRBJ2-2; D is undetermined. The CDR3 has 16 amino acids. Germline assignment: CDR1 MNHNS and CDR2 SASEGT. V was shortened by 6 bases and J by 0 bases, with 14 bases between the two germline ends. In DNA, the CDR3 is TGTGCCAGCAGCCCTACACGCTCGGCGAACACCGGGGAGCTGTTTTTT. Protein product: CASSPTRSANTGELFF.

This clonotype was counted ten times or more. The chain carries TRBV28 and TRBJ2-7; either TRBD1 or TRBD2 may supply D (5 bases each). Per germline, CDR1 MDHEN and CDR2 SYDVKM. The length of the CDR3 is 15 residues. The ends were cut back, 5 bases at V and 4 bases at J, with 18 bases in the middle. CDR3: CASSETGTNKYEQYF. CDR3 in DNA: TGTGCCAGCAGTGAAACCGGGACCAATAAATACGAGCAGTACTTC. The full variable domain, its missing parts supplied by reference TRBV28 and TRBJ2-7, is DVKVTQSSRYLVKRTGEKVFLECVQDMDHENMFWYRQDPGLGLRLIYFSYDVKMKEKGDIPEGYSVSREKKERFSLILESASTNQTSMYLCASSETGTNKYEQYFGPGTRLTVT.

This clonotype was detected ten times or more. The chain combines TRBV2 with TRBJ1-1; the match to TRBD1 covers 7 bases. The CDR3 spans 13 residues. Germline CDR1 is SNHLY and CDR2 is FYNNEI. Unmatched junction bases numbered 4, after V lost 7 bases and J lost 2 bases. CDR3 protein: CASKGQFNTEAFF. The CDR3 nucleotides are TGTGCCAGCAAGGGACAGTTTAACACTGAAGCTTTCTTT.

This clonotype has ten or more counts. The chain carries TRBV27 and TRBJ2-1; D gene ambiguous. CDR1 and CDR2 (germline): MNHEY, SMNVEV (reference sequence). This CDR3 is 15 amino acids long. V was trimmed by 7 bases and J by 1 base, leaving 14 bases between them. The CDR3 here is CASIGKILSYNEQFF. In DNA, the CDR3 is TGTGCCAGCATAGGGAAAATCCTATCCTACAATGAGCAGTTCTTC.

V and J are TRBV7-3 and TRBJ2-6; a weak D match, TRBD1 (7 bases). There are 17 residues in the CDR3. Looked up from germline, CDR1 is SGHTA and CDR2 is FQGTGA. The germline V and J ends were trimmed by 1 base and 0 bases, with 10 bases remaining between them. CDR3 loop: CASSLMRDSSGANVLTF. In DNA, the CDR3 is TGTGCCAGCAGCTTAATGCGGGACAGCTCTGGGGCCAACGTCCTGACTTTC.

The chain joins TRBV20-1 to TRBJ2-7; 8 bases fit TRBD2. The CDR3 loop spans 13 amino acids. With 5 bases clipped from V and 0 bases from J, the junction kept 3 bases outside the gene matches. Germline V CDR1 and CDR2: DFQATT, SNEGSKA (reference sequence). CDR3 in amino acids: CSAVSGASYEQYF. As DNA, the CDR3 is TGCAGTGCTGTTAGCGGGGCCTCCTACGAGCAGTACTTC.

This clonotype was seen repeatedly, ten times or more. The CDR3 DNA follows: TGCGCCAGCAGCCAATGGGCCGAGGATACGCAGTATTTT. This codes for CASSQWAEDTQYF. This chain uses TRBV4-3 with TRBJ2-3; no definite D call. Germline CDR1 LGHNA, CDR2 YSLEER. The CDR3 spans 13 residues. V lost 2 bases and J 6 bases, leaving 9 bases between the germline ends.

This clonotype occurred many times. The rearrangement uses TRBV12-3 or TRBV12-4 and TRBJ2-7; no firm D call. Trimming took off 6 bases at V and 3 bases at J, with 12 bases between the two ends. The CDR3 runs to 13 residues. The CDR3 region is CASSDAAYYEQYF. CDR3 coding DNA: TGTGCCAGCAGCGATGCCGCTTACTACGAGCAGTACTTC.

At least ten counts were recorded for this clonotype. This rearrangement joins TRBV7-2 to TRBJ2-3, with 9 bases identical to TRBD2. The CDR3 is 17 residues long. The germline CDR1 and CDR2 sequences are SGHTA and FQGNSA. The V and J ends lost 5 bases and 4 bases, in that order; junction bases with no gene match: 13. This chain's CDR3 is CASSISFDASGADTQYF. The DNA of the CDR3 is TGTGCCAGCAGCATCAGCTTCGACGCTAGCGGGGCAGATACGCAGTATTTT.

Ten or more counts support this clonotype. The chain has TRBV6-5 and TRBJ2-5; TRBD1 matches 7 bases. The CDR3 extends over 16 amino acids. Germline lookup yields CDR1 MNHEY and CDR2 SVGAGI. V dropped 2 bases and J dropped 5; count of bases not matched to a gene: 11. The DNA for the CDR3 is TGTGCCAGCAGTTACACCCATACGACAGGGCGGGAGACCCAGTACTTC. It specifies CASSYTHTTGRETQYF.

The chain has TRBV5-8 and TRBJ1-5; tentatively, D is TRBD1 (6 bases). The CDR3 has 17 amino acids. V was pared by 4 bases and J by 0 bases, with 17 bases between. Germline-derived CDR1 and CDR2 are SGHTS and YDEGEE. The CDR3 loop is CASSQIRDNYSNQPQHF. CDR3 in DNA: TGTGCCAGCAGCCAAATCCGGGACAATTATAGCAATCAGCCCCAGCATTTT.

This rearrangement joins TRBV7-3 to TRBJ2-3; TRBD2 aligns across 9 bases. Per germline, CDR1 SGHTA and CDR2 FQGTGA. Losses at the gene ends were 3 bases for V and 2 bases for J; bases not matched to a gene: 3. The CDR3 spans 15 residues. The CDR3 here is CASSFRLAVTDTQYF. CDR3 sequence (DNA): TGTGCCAGCAGCTTTCGACTAGCGGTCACAGATACGCAGTATTTT.

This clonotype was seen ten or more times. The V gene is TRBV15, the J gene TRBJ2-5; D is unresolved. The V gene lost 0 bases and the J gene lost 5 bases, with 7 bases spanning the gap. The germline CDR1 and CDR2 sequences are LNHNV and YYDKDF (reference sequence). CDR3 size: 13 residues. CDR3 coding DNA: TGTGCCACCAGCAGAGATCATTCGGAGACCCAGTACTTC. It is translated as CATSRDHSETQYF.